This T cell receptor beta chain was obtained from a study of cytomegalovirus exposure and HLA in healthy donors listed by TCRdb under 2017. Study-wide context: In an earlier analysis of some 550 of the donors, under 300 Gb of sequence data and some 100 million unique TCR beta sequences from approximately 180 million T cells were reported. Roughly 300 gigabases of sequencing data and tens of millions of unique TCR sequences were included in an early release covering 500 to 750 HLA-typed donors. Of the roughly 390 genotyped donors, roughly 80% fell in the genetic ancestry cluster associated with self-reported Caucasian donors. The aim of the study was to test whether cataloging public T cell receptors could identify signatures of past pathogen exposure. The study profiled the T cell repertoires of around 700 subjects by immunosequencing and related them to cytomegalovirus serostatus. Besides the first cohort of more than 650 subjects, a separate validation cohort made up of over a hundred different subjects was used. To predict cytomegalovirus infection status, the study brought together high-throughput TCR immunosequencing, statistical association of individual TCRs with disease status, and machine learning. To study patterns of TCR occurrence, a later analysis re-analyzed previously published TCR beta repertoires from around 700 donors and added high-resolution HLA genotyping. Rather than using new phenotypic data, the later analysis identified candidate immune exposures from TCR beta sequences and from how often those sequences occurred across donors. An earlier analysis of several hundred of the donors used high-throughput TCR beta sequencing to judge whether each TCR beta V gene segment behaved as functional or pseudogenic. Alongside the repertoire data, information on donor age, sex, ethnicity and CMV serostatus was compiled. A later genetic analysis took genome-wide SNP genotypes for about three fifths of the 666 donors and used that subset as a discovery cohort. All discovery cohort repertoires had been generated on a single sequencing platform. HLA typing included class I and class II loci at four-digit resolution. The number of donors typed differed by locus, with roughly 629-640 for A, B, C, DRB1 and DQB1, around 520 for DQA1, 600 to 610 for DPA1, and over 400 for DPB1. Roughly 5 DR-DQ haplotypes were treated as single units for association and clustering because of strong linkage in the cohort. On average, around 200,000 unique TCR beta nucleotide sequences were sequenced per donor among 398 genotyped donors of the cohort, with around 19% of those sequences being non-productive. Overall study outcomes, separate from this receptor: Immune exposure information for the cohort was limited to CMV serostatus. Because HLA typing was unavailable for some donors at each locus, only the typed subset was used in association tests. In an earlier analysis of around 600 of the donors, most TCR beta V segments appeared in productive rearrangements about 87% or about 30% of the time, broadly matching IMGT annotations. A later genetic analysis associated a missense DCLRE1C variant with V-gene and J-gene trimming of TCR beta chains, and an independent cohort replicated the association. Linkage disequilibrium might explain the correlated functional status among segregating V segments, but an unknown experimental factor could not be excluded. In this cohort, only TCR beta chains were sequenced, and detectable features were limited by the absence of alpha or paired-chain data. In a later analysis, the rate of TCR association differed among HLA loci, with DRB1 alleles having the most associated TCRs and HLA-C alleles having the fewest. A later analysis associated about 17,000 TCR beta sequences with specific HLA alleles at a false discovery rate of 0.05. A few of the identified cytomegalovirus-associated TCR beta chains were confirmed in vitro to be specific for cytomegalovirus antigens. Most TCR sequences were observed very rarely across donors, whereas some public TCRs were present in many individuals. Roughly uniform sequencing depth across donors was assumed in presence/absence analyses, although this assumption may not hold. Compared with equally common non-associated chains, HLA-associated TCR beta chains in a later analysis were more clonally expanded and had lower generation probabilities. Cytomegalovirus status was reported to be diagnosed by the classifier with high specificity and sensitivity in both the original and validation cohorts. In the study, about 150 TCR beta chains were listed as associated with cytomegalovirus. Most CMV-associated TCR beta chains appeared to be HLA-restricted in a later analysis, and the HLA associations seemed to be driven largely by CMV exposure. In a later genetic analysis, fewer N-insertions in productive TCRs were reported among donors in an Asian-associated ancestry cluster than the approximately 710-donor mean. Seventeen rarely observed V segments, including chromosome 9 orphons, were excluded from the earlier analysis of approximately 600 of the donors because counts were too low. The sequencing pipeline was judged likely to have produced a cluster of highly shared sequence variants as a technical artifact. When HLA alleles, especially DR and DQ, strongly co-occurred, attributing TCR associations to individual alleles was difficult. In a later analysis, several top co-occurrence clusters were reported to appear linked to parvovirus B19, influenza, CMV and Epstein-Barr virus. A further reported finding was that TCR beta sequences accurately predicted the HLA-A and HLA-B alleles for most subjects in the first cohort. According to the authors, the approach could potentially be generalized to other disease states and immunological phenotypes. Some IMGT-functional V segments, including TRBV6-2 and TRBV6-3, could not be distinguished by the 87-base-pair reads and were therefore excluded.

The cohort comprised 710 or so healthy bone marrow donors. Cohort members were all nominally healthy when sampled, although unrecorded immune exposures were likely present. The donor was CMV seropositive and belonged to the group of 250 to 300 seropositive cohort members. Each donor provided a peripheral blood sample, and peripheral blood mononuclear cells were used for TCR beta sequencing. The Qiagen DNeasy Blood Extraction Kit was used to extract genomic DNA from the blood cell samples. A remark on this clone: Its binding antigen is unknown. No much larger clonotype is one base removed from it; base qualities were not supplied.

The library was produced with the immunoSEQ multiplex PCR assay. A mixture of 60 forward primers for TCR Vbeta segments and 13 reverse primers for TCR Jbeta segments was used in the multiplex PCR. The CDR3 region of rearranged TCR beta genes was amplified from genomic DNA with a multiplex PCR assay. On the Illumina HiSeq System, the amplified TCR beta libraries were sequenced as 87-base-pair reads. The original methods were these. A later analysis counted some 80 million unique TCR beta chains across the 650 to 800 repertoires, and some 12 million of these chains were shared by at least two donors. Raw reads were error-corrected and collapsed into unique sequences by a nearest-neighbor algorithm in which closely related sequences were merged to remove PCR and sequencing errors. Alignment of CDR3 sequences to IMGT reference sequences was used to assign V, D and J gene segments. Each retained sequence needed at least a six-nucleotide match to both a V gene segment and a J gene segment. Rearrangements were classified as productive when the CDR3 lacked stop codons and remained in frame with V and J, and all other rearrangements were classified as non-productive. CDR3 was defined according to IMGT convention as the region running from the second conserved V-encoded cysteine to the conserved J-encoded phenylalanine. The earlier analysis of about 610 of the donors excluded sequences that lacked an unambiguous match to a single V gene segment. In an earlier analysis of some 590 of the donors, V segments were called functional above 56.7% productive rearrangements and were called segregating when the between-donor standard deviation exceeded 5%. A statistical classification framework was built to diagnose cytomegalovirus status from the catalog of TCR beta chain sequences. In a later analysis, V and J genes were assigned by comparing TCR nucleotide sequences against IMGT/GENE-DB human TR gene sequences. Using the TCRdist pipeline, a later analysis assigned CDR3 sequences along with most-parsimonious VDJ recombination scenarios. A later analysis defined each TCR beta chain by its CDR3 amino acid sequence plus V-gene family, and excluded reads lacking a unique V-gene family. In a later analysis, around 600 highly shared, low-generation-probability nucleotide sequences were removed to address suspected cross-contamination and a sequencing artifact. In a later analysis, a clonal expansion index was calculated for each public chain from normalized within-repertoire ranks of inferred template counts. Generation probabilities in a later analysis came from a VDJ recombination model fitted to out-of-frame rearrangements, and those results were checked against IGoR. In a later analysis, hypergeometric tests were used to score TCR-TCR, TCR-HLA and TCR-CMV co-occurrence, with a repertoire-size bias correction applied to TCR pairs. In a later analysis, false discovery rates were estimated by permuting HLA or CMV assignments 20 times. A later analysis grouped co-occurring TCRs with DBSCAN, adding TCRdist sequence similarity when clustering within HLA-allele-positive subsets. Repertoires with fewer than 30,000 or more than 120,000 public chains were left out of co-occurrence clustering, as were five repertoires with anomalous nucleotide sharing. TCRdb stores this immuneACCESS table with in-frame sequences only. Part of the clones is absent; in the studies checked, under half of the shortfall reflects unresolved V genes, and no reason is known for the rest. The V and J calls and clone size were taken over from that table, and D and trimming were inferred from the DNA. The sample contains tens of thousands of clones, 82% of them found a single time. Roughly a tenth of the sample comes from the top ten.

Between the V and J ends, shortened by 1 base and 6 bases respectively, the junction contains 13 bases. The CDR3 runs 14 amino acids, cysteine and phenylalanine included. The entry retains the CDR3 DNA only, 42 bases that are in frame from base 1. CDR1 and CDR2, per the germline V gene, are SGHTA and FQGNSA. In this chain, TRBV7-2 is recombined with TRBJ2-7; tentative D gene TRBD2, with 7 bases matching. The sequence was collected from a woman aged 18-29 years in good health and CMV-seropositive. Sequencing was done on a sample of PBMCs. The nucleotide sequence reads as follows: TGTGCCAGCAGCTTAGGAGGGGGGGCCCGCGAGCAGTACTTC. It codes for CASSLGGGAREQYF.